The rows below give T cell receptor beta chains drawn from one sample of a study of beta chain features in type 1 diabetes. Generated by immunoSEQ multiplex PCR, the TCRdb table keeps only in-frame clones and is missing some. Of 200,000 to 300,000 clones detected, less than 15% appear once; the ten largest clones hold around 0.025%. Material for sequencing was naive CD4+ T cells from blood. These receptor sequences come from a woman between 40 and 50 years old in good health. The CDR3 runs from the conserved cysteine through the conserved F or W. A D gene is named only where the DNA matches it firmly. Rows give clone size only sometimes, using once, few, many, or a class for an expanded clone.

>TRBV5-1|TRBD2|few|TRBJ2-7
CASSSRGRDLYEQYF
>TRBV4-3|NA|NA|TRBJ2-5
CASSQGGRGAETQYF
>TRBV5-4|TRBD1|few|TRBJ2-1
CASSGTGQLRGWNEQFF
>TRBV11-1|NA|few|TRBJ2-7
CASSLSHYEQYF
>TRBV6-6|TRBD1|few|TRBJ2-2
CASSRRTGAGGELFF
>TRBV4-2|NA|NA|TRBJ2-2
CASSHPLTSGYGELFF
>TRBV5-4|TRBD1|NA|TRBJ2-3
CASSLKGQITTDTQYF
>TRBV2|TRBD2|NA|TRBJ2-3
CASSGLARIADTQYF
>TRBV6-6|NA|few|TRBJ1-4
CASTHGGLEKLFF
>TRBV7-9|TRBD1|few|TRBJ2-1
CASSSTGTGDPNEQFF
>TRBV2|TRBD1|few|TRBJ2-5
CARGQGAETQYF
>TRBV14|TRBD1|few|TRBJ2-1
CASSQWDRSYNEQFF
>TRBV19|TRBD2|few|TRBJ2-3
CASRLTSGGRTDTQYF
>TRBV5-1|TRBD1|few|TRBJ1-6
CASRPGTGLSPLHF
>TRBV19|TRBD1|few|TRBJ2-7
CASSTGQGHEQYF
>TRBV7-9|NA|NA|TRBJ2-5
CASSLVQGIETQYF
>TRBV5-1|TRBD1|NA|TRBJ1-2
CASSRTGDYGYTF
>TRBV6-1|NA|NA|TRBJ2-7
CASRGVPSYEQYF
>TRBV2|NA|few|TRBJ2-5
CASSAQETQYF
>TRBV5-4|NA|few|TRBJ2-6
CASSLHAVPGSGANVLTF
>TRBV11-2|NA|NA|TRBJ2-7
CASSLYSEQYF
>TRBV5-1|TRBD2|NA|TRBJ2-3
CASSSLTSGGTDTQYF
>TRBV5-6|NA|NA|TRBJ2-2
CASSLKGSGEKLFF
>TRBV4-1|TRBD1|few|TRBJ2-3
CASSLVGGQGTDTQYF
>TRBV7-9|TRBD2|few|TRBJ2-2
CASSPGRAIGELFF
>TRBV7-2|NA|few|TRBJ1-5
CASSLFSGANQPQHF
>TRBV5-6|NA|NA|TRBJ2-7
CASSSLRGSFYEQYF
>TRBV2|NA|few|TRBJ2-5
CASVPSEETQYF